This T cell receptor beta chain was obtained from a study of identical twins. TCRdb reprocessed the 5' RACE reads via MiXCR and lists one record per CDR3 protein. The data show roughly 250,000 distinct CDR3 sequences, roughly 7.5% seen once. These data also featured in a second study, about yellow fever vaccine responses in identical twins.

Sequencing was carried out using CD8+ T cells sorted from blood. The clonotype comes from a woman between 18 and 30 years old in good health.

The CDR3 region is CASSWGGNYEQYF. The CDR3 DNA sequence: TGTGCCAGCAGCTGGGGCGGTAACTACGAGCAGTACTTC. The J gene is TRBJ2-7, the V gene TRBV5-6, with D tentatively TRBD1 (5 bases). The CDR3 consists of 13 residues. CDR1 is SGHDT and CDR2 is YYEEEE in the germline V gene. The V gene lost 3 bases and the J gene lost 3 bases, with 10 bases spanning the gap. Based on the CDR3 plus reference TRBV5-6 and TRBJ2-7, the full variable domain is DAGVTQSPTHLIKTRGQQVTLRCSPKSGHDTVSWYQQALGQGPQFIFQYYEEEERQRGNFPDRFSGHQFPNYSSELNVNALLLGDSALYLCASSWGGNYEQYFGPGTRLTVT.